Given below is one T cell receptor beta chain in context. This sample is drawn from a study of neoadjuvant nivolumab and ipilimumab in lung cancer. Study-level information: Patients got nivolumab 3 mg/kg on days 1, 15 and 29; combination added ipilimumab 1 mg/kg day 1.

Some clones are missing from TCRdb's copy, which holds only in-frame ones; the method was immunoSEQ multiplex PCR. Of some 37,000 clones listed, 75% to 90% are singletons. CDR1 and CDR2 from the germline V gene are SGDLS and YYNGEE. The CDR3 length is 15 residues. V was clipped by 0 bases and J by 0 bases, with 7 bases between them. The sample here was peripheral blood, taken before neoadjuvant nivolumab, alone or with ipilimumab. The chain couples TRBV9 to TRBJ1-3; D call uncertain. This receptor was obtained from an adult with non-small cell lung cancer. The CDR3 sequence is CASSVDGNSGNTIYF. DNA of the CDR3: TGTGCCAGCAGCGTAGACGGCAACTCTGGAAACACCATATATTTT.